This T cell receptor beta chain appears in the sequencing data of a study of blood T cell repertoires in COVID-19. Produced via immunoSEQ multiplex PCR; TCRdb's table is partial and in-frame only. The sample comprises 200,000 to 250,000 clones, around 80% of which are singletons, and 5.5% rests with the top ten. V lost 6 bases, J lost 6 bases, and 16 bases lay in between. The CDR3 is made up of 14 amino acids. Germline V lookup: CDR1 MDHEN, CDR2 SYDVKM. The sample taken for sequencing was peripheral blood. This receptor was taken from a human donor in a cohort sampled during active COVID-19. The chain recombines TRBV28 with TRBJ2-3; D uncertain. The CDR3 is CASRGRPSLDTQYF. In DNA, the CDR3 is TGTGCCAGCAGGGGCCGGCCCTCCCTGGATACGCAGTATTTT.